These T cell receptor beta chains were read from a single sample in a study of cytomegalovirus exposure and HLA in healthy donors. Assay used: immunoSEQ multiplex PCR; TCRdb lists only in-frame clones, some missing. This sample has approximately 150,000 clones, with 70% to 80% found just once. The sample consisted of PBMCs. These receptors came from a man aged 35 to 55 in good health and CMV-seronegative. CDR3s include the opening cysteine and the closing phenylalanine or tryptophan. The D gene is left open where the match is weak. Clone sizes are given selectively: once, few, many, or a class where the clone is expanded.

v_gene	d_gene	j_gene	abundance	CDR3nt	CDR3aa
TRBV28	-	TRBJ2-4	-	TGTGCCAGCAGTCTACGAGGGCGAGGGTCGTTCAAAAACATTCAGTACTTC	CASSLRGRGSFKNIQYF
TRBV5-1	-	TRBJ1-5	-	TGCGCCAGCAGCCCAGGGAAGAATCAGCCCCAGCATTTT	CASSPGKNQPQHF
TRBV2	-	TRBJ2-1	once	TGTGCCAGCAGTGAAGAGGGGGTAGATGAGCAGTTCTTC	CASSEEGVDEQFF
TRBV6-5	-	TRBJ2-2	-	TGTGCCAGCAGTTACTCGAGAGGTTACGGGGAGCTGTTTTTT	CASSYSRGYGELFF
TRBV9	-	TRBJ1-1	-	TGTGCCAGCAGCGAGGGACTAGCGGGGTGGGACACTGAAGCTTTCTTT	CASSEGLAGWDTEAFF
TRBV5-4	TRBD2	TRBJ2-7	-	TGTGCCAGCAGCCCGGGGAGGGAGGGCTCCTACGAGCAGTACTTC	CASSPGREGSYEQYF
TRBV5-1	TRBD2	TRBJ2-3	-	TGCGCCAGCAGCTTGGAAGGGGCGGGGGGTAGCACAGATACGCAGTATTTT	CASSLEGAGGSTDTQYF
TRBV2	-	TRBJ1-1	-	TGTGCCAGCGGTACAGTCATGAACACTGAAGCTTTCTTT	CASGTVMNTEAFF
TRBV18	-	TRBJ1-1	-	TGTGCCAGCTCACCAAAACAGCTGAACACTGAAGCTTTCTTT	CASSPKQLNTEAFF
TRBV11-2	-	TRBJ2-1	-	TGTGCCAGCAGCTTAGGGTCGGGAGCCCACAATGAGCAGTTCTTC	CASSLGSGAHNEQFF
TRBV11-1	TRBD1	TRBJ1-1	-	TGTGCCAGCAGCTTAGAGACAGGGGGCCTCACTGAAGCTTTCTTT	CASSLETGGLTEAFF
TRBV19	TRBD1	TRBJ2-1	-	TGTGCCAGTAGTATAGAGGACAGGGGGCAAGGGAATGAGCAGTTCTTC	CASSIEDRGQGNEQFF
TRBV10-3	-	TRBJ2-2	-	TGTGCCATCAGTGAGAGGGCAGGGCTGAACACCGGGGAGCTGTTTTTT	CAISERAGLNTGELFF
TRBV5-1	-	TRBJ2-5	-	TGCGCCAGCAGCCCGGAGGTGCGAGCCAAAGAGACCCAGTACTTC	CASSPEVRAKETQYF
TRBV7-9	-	TRBJ1-2	-	TGTGCCAGCAGCCGCGACAGGTCAGGCTACACCTTC	CASSRDRSGYTF
TRBV7-9	-	TRBJ1-2	-	TGTGCCAGCAGCGGGGACATCCTCCCTAACTATGGCTACACCTTC	CASSGDILPNYGYTF
TRBV6-4	TRBD1	TRBJ1-2	-	TGTGCCAGCAGGAACAGGGGCGGTCTGACGGCTGGTGGCTACACCTTC	CASRNRGGLTAGGYTF
TRBV9	-	TRBJ2-4	-	TGTGCCAGCAGCGCCCCCGGCGGGGCGAACAGTCAGTACTTC	CASSAPGGANSQYF
TRBV5-1	-	TRBJ2-1	-	TGCGCCGGCAGCTTGTCGAGCGCTCACAATGAGCAGTTCTTC	CAGSLSSAHNEQFF
TRBV6-1	TRBD1	TRBJ2-7	-	TGTGCCAGCAGGGACCGGGACAGGGGGCTTTACGAGCAGTACTTC	CASRDRDRGLYEQYF
TRBV15	TRBD1	TRBJ1-4	-	TGTGCCACCAGACTAGACAGGGGGGATAATGAAAAACTGTTTTTT	CATRLDRGDNEKLFF
TRBV4-1	-	TRBJ2-1	-	TGCGCCAGCAGCCAATTCCTCACGGTCGACAATGAGCAGTTCTTC	CASSQFLTVDNEQFF